This T cell receptor (beta chain) originates from a study of cytomegalovirus exposure and HLA in healthy donors. Study outcomes and limitations: The study found most TCR sequences rare, yet found some public TCRs in many donors. Analysis performed later showed TCR beta chains linked to HLA being more clonally expanded than equally common others. The study flagged around 160 TCR beta chains as cytomegalovirus-associated.

Note on this clone: The target antigen is unknown.

CDR1 and CDR2 from the germline V gene are SGHKS and YYEKEE (reference sequence). The CDR3 runs to 13 residues. V lost 0 bases, J lost 3 bases, and 4 bases lay in between. A multiplex PCR was run with 60 Vbeta primers and 13 Jbeta primers. Only in-frame clones appear in the TCRdb table, and some are missing; sequencing was by immunoSEQ multiplex PCR. The table includes more than 110,000 clones, almost 85% detected once. The receptor's source is a man aged 25-40 years in good health and CMV-seropositive. This rearrangement joins TRBV5-5 to TRBJ2-1; unclear D gene. Sequenced material: PBMCs. The CDR3 is CASSLASYNEQFF. CDR3 coding DNA: TGTGCCAGCAGCTTGGCCAGCTACAATGAGCAGTTCTTC.